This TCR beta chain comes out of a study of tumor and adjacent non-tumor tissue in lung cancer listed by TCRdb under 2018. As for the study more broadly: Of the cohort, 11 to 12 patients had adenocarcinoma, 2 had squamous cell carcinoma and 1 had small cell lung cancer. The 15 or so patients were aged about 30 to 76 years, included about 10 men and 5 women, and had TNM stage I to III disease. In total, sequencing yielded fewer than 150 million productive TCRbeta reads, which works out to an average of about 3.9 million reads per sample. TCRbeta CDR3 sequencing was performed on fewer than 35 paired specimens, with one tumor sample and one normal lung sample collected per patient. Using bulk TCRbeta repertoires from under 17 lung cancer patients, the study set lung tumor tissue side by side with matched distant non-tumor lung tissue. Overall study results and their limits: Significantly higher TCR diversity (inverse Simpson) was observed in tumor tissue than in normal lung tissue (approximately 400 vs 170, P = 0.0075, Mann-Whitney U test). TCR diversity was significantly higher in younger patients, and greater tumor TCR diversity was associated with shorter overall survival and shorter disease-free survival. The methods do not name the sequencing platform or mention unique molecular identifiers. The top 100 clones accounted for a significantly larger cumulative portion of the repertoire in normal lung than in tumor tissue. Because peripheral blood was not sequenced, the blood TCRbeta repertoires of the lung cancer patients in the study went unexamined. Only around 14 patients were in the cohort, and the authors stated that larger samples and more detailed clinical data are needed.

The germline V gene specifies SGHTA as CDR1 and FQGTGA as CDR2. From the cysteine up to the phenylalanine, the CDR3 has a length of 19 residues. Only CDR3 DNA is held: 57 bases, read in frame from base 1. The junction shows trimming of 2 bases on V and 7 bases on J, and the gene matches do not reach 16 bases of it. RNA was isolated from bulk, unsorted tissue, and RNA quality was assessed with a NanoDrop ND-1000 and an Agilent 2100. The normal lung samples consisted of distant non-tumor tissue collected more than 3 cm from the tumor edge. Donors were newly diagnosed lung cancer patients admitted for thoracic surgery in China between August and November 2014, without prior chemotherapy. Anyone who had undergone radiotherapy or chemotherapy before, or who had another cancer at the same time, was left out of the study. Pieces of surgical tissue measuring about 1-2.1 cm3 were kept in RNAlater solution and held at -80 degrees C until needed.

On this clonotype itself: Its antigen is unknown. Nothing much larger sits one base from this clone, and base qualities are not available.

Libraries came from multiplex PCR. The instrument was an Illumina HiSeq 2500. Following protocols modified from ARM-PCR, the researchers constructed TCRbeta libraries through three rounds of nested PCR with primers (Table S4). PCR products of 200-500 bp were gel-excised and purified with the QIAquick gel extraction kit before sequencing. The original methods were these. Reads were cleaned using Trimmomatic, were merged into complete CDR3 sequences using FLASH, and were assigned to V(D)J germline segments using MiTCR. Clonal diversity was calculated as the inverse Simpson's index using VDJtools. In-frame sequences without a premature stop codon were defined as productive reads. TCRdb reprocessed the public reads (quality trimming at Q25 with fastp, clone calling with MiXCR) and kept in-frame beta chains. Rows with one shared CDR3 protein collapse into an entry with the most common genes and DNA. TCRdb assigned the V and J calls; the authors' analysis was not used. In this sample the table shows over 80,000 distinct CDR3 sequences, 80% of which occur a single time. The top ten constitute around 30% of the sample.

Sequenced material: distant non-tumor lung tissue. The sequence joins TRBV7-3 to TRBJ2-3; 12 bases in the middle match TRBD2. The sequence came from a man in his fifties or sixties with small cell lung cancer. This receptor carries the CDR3 CASSLGSLAGGPRVYTQYF. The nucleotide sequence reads TGTGCCAGCAGCTTAGGGTCGCTAGCGGGAGGGCCAAGGGTATATACGCAGTATTTT.